This T cell receptor (beta chain) was retrieved from a study of T cell repertoires in cytomegalovirus infection. TCRdb re-called the reads with MiXCR, one entry per CDR3 protein. This sample carries roughly 730,000 distinct CDR3 sequences, roughly 36% of them seen once, and the ten largest clones take around a sixth. As regards this clonotype: Its antigen is not identified.

V was clipped by 1 base and J by 8 bases, with 8 bases between them. Per germline, CDR1 SEHNR and CDR2 FQNEAQ (reference sequence). The CDR3 extends over 13 amino acids. The chain links TRBV7-9 to TRBJ1-4, with D hard to call. Material: cultured PBMCs, obtained from culture after CMV antigen stimulation. The receptor comes from a human donor in good health (CMV status not recorded). Some clones in this sample may be carry-over from other donors' samples. The CDR3 here is CASSLGRAEKLFF. Here the CDR3 DNA reads TGTGCCAGCAGCTTAGGACGGGCAGAAAAACTGTTTTTT. Full variable domain (missing parts from reference TRBV7-9 and TRBJ1-4): DTGVSQNPRHKITKRGQNVTFRCDPISEHNRLYWYRQTLGQGPEFLTYFQNEAQLEKSRLLSDRFSAERPKGSFSTLEIQRTEQGDSAMYLCASSLGRAEKLFFGSGTQLSVL.